Shown below are 19 T cell receptor beta chains from a single sample sequenced in a study of regulatory T cells in long-lasting Graves disease. Sequencing libraries for TCR beta were prepared with iRepertoire HTBI primers and Arm-PCR of CDR3 regions. Via MiXCR, TCRdb re-called the multiplex PCR reads, giving one row per CDR3 protein. This table holds 300,000 to 400,000 distinct CDR3 sequences, around a sixth found once. The time point is: newly diagnosed GD, antithyroid drugs for less than 3 months. Preparation of the TCR library used RNA extracted from PBMCs. The specimen was peripheral blood mononuclear cells (PBMCs), collected at new diagnosis, from a patient treated with antithyroid drugs. The receptors come from a female donor with Graves disease.

This clonotype was found many times. The rearrangement uses TRBV12-3 or TRBV12-4 and TRBJ2-1; D perhaps matches TRBD2 (5 bases). The CDR3 length is 12 residues. V lost 5 bases and J lost 15, with 17 bases in between. CDR3 amino acids: CASSLRTVPPFF. In nucleotides, the CDR3 is TGTGCCAGCAGTCTGCGGACTGTTCCTCCGTTCTTC.

The rearrangement uses TRBV24-1 and TRBJ2-1, with D uncertain. Germline V gene data show CDR1 as KGHDR and CDR2 as SFDVKD. V was trimmed by 6 bases and J by 0 bases, leaving 11 bases between them. This CDR3 spans 15 amino acids. The CDR3, as DNA: TGTGCCACCAGTCCAAGCGAGAGCTCCTACAATGAGCAGTTCTTC. Amino acid sequence: CATSPSESSYNEQFF.

The chain is built from TRBV27 and TRBJ2-3, with D hard to call. CDR1 is MNHEY, CDR2 SMNVEV, per germline (reference sequence). This CDR3 has 13 residues. V gave up 10 bases and J gave up 2 bases, with 13 bases separating them. The CDR3 here is CATGKPDTDTQYF. In nucleotides, the CDR3 is TGTGCCACCGGTAAACCGGACACAGATACGCAGTATTTT.

Ten or more counts support this clonotype. CDR3: CSVEEGAGYTF. In DNA, the CDR3 is TGCAGCGTTGAGGAAGGTGCGGGCTACACCTTC. The chain employs TRBV29-1 and TRBJ1-2, with D unresolved. CDR1 is SQVTM, CDR2 ANQGSEA, per germline. V was shortened by 3 bases and J by 8 bases, with 10 bases between the two germline ends. This CDR3 is 11 amino acids long.

The V call is TRBV18, the J call TRBJ2-7; 10 bases map to TRBD1. This CDR3 spans 15 amino acids. Unmatched junction bases numbered 4, after V lost 2 bases and J lost 3 bases. Germline V gives CDR1 KGHSH, CDR2 LQKENI. CDR3 sequence (DNA): TGTGCCAGCTCACCATCCGGGACAGGGGTCTACGAGCAGTACTTC. Residues: CASSPSGTGVYEQYF.

In its sample, this clonotype was seen many times. The genes are TRBV20-1 and TRBJ2-6; 8 positions match TRBD1. CDR1 is DFQATT and CDR2 is SNEGSKA in the germline V gene (reference sequence). The CDR3 sequence is 22 residues long. The junction had 20 bases not matched to a gene; V was cut back by 1 base and J by 0 bases. This CDR3 is CSARARKIKDRANSSGANVLTF. DNA for the CDR3: TGCAGTGCTAGAGCCCGGAAGATAAAGGACAGGGCAAACAGCTCTGGGGCCAACGTCCTGACTTTC.

As concerns this clonotype: Here the CDR3 omits its conserved ending phenylalanine or tryptophan, so a read error is the likely source. Here the CDR3 reads CSARTGVNQPQHL. The DNA for the CDR3 is TGCAGTGCTAGGACAGGGGTTAATCAGCCCCAGCATCTT. V usage is TRBV20-1 and J usage is TRBJ1-5, with 8 bases fitting TRBD1. The CDR3 has 13 amino acids. The germline V gene encodes CDR1 DFQATT and CDR2 SNEGSKA (reference sequence). With V trimmed by 3 bases and J by 4 bases, 2 bases remained unmatched.

This clonotype was seen many times. V is TRBV10-1 and J is TRBJ2-3; 8 nucleotides line up with TRBD1. The CDR3 sequence is 15 residues long. Trimming cost V 7 bases and J 2 bases; bases outside gene matches: 8. The germline gives CDR1 WNHNN, CDR2 SYGVQD (reference sequence). CDR3 loop: CASTSGTGDTDTQYF. The CDR3 DNA reads as TGCGCCAGCACCTCCGGGACAGGTGACACAGATACGCAGTATTTT.

This chain uses TRBV3-1 with TRBJ2-5; TRBD2 aligns across 9 bases. The CDR3 runs to 14 residues. With V trimmed by 4 bases and J by 5 bases, 5 bases remained unmatched. CDR1 and CDR2 (germline): LGHDT, YNNKEL (reference sequence). In nucleotides, the CDR3 is TGTGCCAGCAGCCGACTAGCGGAGGGGGAGACCCAGTACTTC. This encodes CASSRLAEGETQYF.

The chain is built from TRBV5-1 and TRBJ2-3; perhaps TRBD2 as D (5 bases). The CDR3 consists of 17 residues. Germline CDR1 is SGHRS and CDR2 is YFSETQ. Trimming removed 4 bases from V and 2 bases from J, with 20 bases in between. The CDR3 loop is CASSKGRGPRNTDTQYF. The CDR3 bases are TGCGCCAGCAGCAAAGGGAGAGGGCCAAGAAACACAGATACGCAGTATTTT.

This clonotype was observed many times. J is TRBJ2-1 and V is TRBV12-5, with D unclear. The CDR3 totals 12 residues. V was shortened by 1 base and J by 6 bases, with 4 bases between the two germline ends. Germline V gene data show CDR1 as LGHNT and CDR2 as FRNRAP. The CDR3 here is CASGLAFNEQFF. The CDR3 coding sequence is TGTGCTAGTGGTTTGGCCTTCAATGAGCAGTTCTTC.

This clonotype was seen many times. V usage is TRBV24-1 and J usage is TRBJ2-1, with D unclear. The CDR3 is made up of 11 amino acids. Germline V gene sequence: CDR1 KGHDR, CDR2 SFDVKD. V dropped 5 bases and J dropped 5 bases, with 3 bases sitting between them. CDR3 nucleotides: TGTGCCACCAGTGCAAACAATGAGCAGTTCTTC. Encoded protein: CATSANNEQFF.

This clonotype was detected many times. The rearrangement joins TRBV6-1 to TRBJ2-2, with a tentative D call TRBD1 (5 bases). With 6 bases removed from V and 5 bases from J, the gap between germline ends came to 22 bases. Germline V gives CDR1 MNHNS, CDR2 SASEGT. The CDR3 loop spans 17 amino acids. CDR3 residues: CASSTQVDRPGTGELFF. In DNA, the CDR3 is TGTGCCAGCAGCACTCAGGTCGACCGCCCAGGGACCGGGGAGCTGTTTTTT.

This clonotype was observed many times. CDR3 in DNA: TGTGCCAGCAGTTTTCTCTCGACTAGCGGGATTGATACGCAGTATTTT. This gives the protein CASSFLSTSGIDTQYF. The chain recombines TRBV28 with TRBJ2-3; the match to TRBD2 covers 11 bases. The CDR3 has 16 amino acids. The germline gives CDR1 MDHEN, CDR2 SYDVKM. V trimming: 3 bases; J trimming: 6 bases; junction bases outside the gene matches: 8.

This clonotype has at least ten counts. V is TRBV24-1 and J is TRBJ1-1; D remains unclear. V lost 1 base to trimming and J lost 3 bases, with 14 bases between them. Germline-derived CDR1 and CDR2 are KGHDR and SFDVKD. The CDR3 spans 16 residues. The CDR3 DNA reads TGTGCCACCAGTGATTTAGTGGCAGCCGCGGACACTGAAGCTTTCTTT. It yields the protein CATSDLVAAADTEAFF.

This clonotype appeared many times. The V and J genes are TRBV20-1 and TRBJ1-2; the match to TRBD1 covers 10 bases. V shed 6 bases and J 4 bases; nucleotides not matched to a gene: 8. The germline gives CDR1 DFQATT, CDR2 SNEGSKA (reference sequence). The CDR3 totals 14 residues. CDR3 DNA sequence: TGCAGTGCCCAGGACAGGGGGGCCCCCTATGGCTACACCTTC. This codes for CSAQDRGAPYGYTF.

This clonotype came up many times. The chain links TRBV28 to TRBJ2-7; 10 bases are a match to TRBD1. CDR1 and CDR2 from the germline V gene are MDHEN and SYDVKM. The CDR3 is 14 residues long. J was trimmed by 2 bases and V by 6 bases; bases with no gene match: 4. In DNA, the CDR3 is TGTGCCAGCAGGCTAGACAGGGGGCCCTACGAGCAGTACTTC. Translating gives CASRLDRGPYEQYF.

This clonotype was detected ten times or more. CDR3 in amino acids: CASSHPLGVEKKTQYF. In DNA form, the CDR3 reads TGCGCCAGCAGCCACCCTCTGGGGGTTGAGAAAAAGACCCAGTACTTC. V and J are TRBV4-1 and TRBJ2-5; D possibly matches TRBD1 or TRBD2 (5 bases each). The length of the CDR3 is 16 residues. The germline CDR1 and CDR2 sequences are MGHRA and YSYEKL. The V end was cut by 3 bases, the J end by 6 bases, with 20 bases between.

As to this clonotype: The likely explanation is a read error, given a far larger clone one base away. The rearrangement joins TRBV20-1 to TRBJ2-4; D ambiguous. In germline, CDR1 is DFQATT, CDR2 SNEGSKA (reference sequence). V was cut by 6 bases and J by 13 bases, with 25 bases left in between. The CDR3 runs to 14 residues. The CDR3 sequence is CSARALLRHNEQYF. The CDR3 DNA follows: TGCAGTGCAAGGGCCCTATTAAGACACAATGAGCAGTACTTC.